The clone carrying this T cell receptor (beta chain) has more than one count but fewer than ten. Its antigen is currently unknown. This sample is part of a study of T cell repertoires in cytomegalovirus infection. Study outcomes and limitations: Identification of carriers of CMV plus the relevant HLA was performed using cumulative public TCR beta family frequency. There were HLA-C-restricted CMV-specific TCR beta clonotypes dominating the ex vivo response.

One entry per CDR3 protein, called by TCRdb with MiXCR from the reads. The sample lists some 220,000 distinct CDR3 sequences; around an eighth were seen once. Trimming took 6 bases from V and 1 from J, leaving 6 bases between them. CDR1 is SGHDN and CDR2 is FVKESK in the germline V gene. The CDR3 extends over 13 amino acids. Sequenced sample: PBMCs. This sequence was found in a human donor in good health (CMV status not recorded). Some clones in this sample may be carry-over from other donors' samples. The chain uses TRBV14 and TRBJ2-2; D gene uncertain. CDR3 nucleotide sequence: TGTGCCAGCAGATGGCAGAACACCGGGGAGCTGTTTTTT. This sequence encodes CASRWQNTGELFF.